Following are 29 T cell receptor beta chains from one sample sequenced in a study of T cell repertoires in cytomegalovirus infection. TCRdb reprocessed the reads via MiXCR and lists one record per CDR3 protein. The repertoire includes fewer than 900,000 distinct CDR3 sequences, about 28% of them detected once, and about an eighth sits in the top ten. Their recognized antigens are unknown. The source was cultured CD8+ T cells from PBMCs, collected from culture after CMV antigen stimulation. The receptors shown here come from a human donor in good health (CMV status not recorded). Some clones in this sample may be carry-over from other donors' samples.

The chain joins TRBV27 to TRBJ1-5; possibly TRBD1 for D (5 bases). This CDR3 has 16 residues. Germline V gene sequence: CDR1 MNHEY, CDR2 SMNVEV (reference sequence). Deletions cut 2 bases from V and 6 bases from J, with 17 bases between. CDR3 amino acids: CASSLTPTRVTQPQHF. In DNA, the CDR3 is TGTGCCAGCAGTTTAACCCCTACCAGGGTGACTCAGCCCCAGCATTTT.

This clonotype was observed many times. The chain couples TRBV7-6 to TRBJ2-7; the match to TRBD1 covers 7 bases. The CDR3 is 13 residues long. V was pared by 3 bases and J by 5 bases, with 4 bases of the junction left unmatched. Germline V CDR1 and CDR2: SGHVS, FNYEAQ. The CDR3 region is CASSLTGNHEQYF. CDR3 DNA: TGTGCCAGCAGCTTGACAGGGAACCACGAGCAGTACTTC.

This clonotype appeared a few times. The chain uses TRBV5-4 and TRBJ2-2, with a tentative D call TRBD2 (5 bases). This CDR3 is built from 16 residues. The germline CDR1 and CDR2 sequences are SGHNT and YYREEE (reference sequence). V lost 4 bases to trimming and J lost 0 bases, with 13 bases between them. The CDR3 loop reads CASSPGLIPNTGELFF. The CDR3 nucleotides are TGTGCCAGCAGCCCCGGACTGATTCCGAACACCGGGGAGCTGTTTTTT.

This chain connects TRBV7-9 to TRBJ1-2; D gene unclear. The CDR3 spans 14 residues. Trimming cost V 5 bases and J 0 bases, with 10 bases left between them. Germline assignment: CDR1 SEHNR and CDR2 FQNEAQ (reference sequence). The CDR3 is CASSPVRANYGYTF. CDR3 coding DNA: TGTGCCAGCAGCCCAGTCCGGGCTAACTATGGCTACACCTTC.

This chain connects TRBV6-1 to TRBJ1-2; D is possibly TRBD1 (5 bases). This CDR3 spans 11 amino acids. Germline CDR1 reads MNHNS; CDR2 reads SASEGT. The germline V and J ends were trimmed by 8 bases and 7 bases, with 11 bases remaining between them. CDR3 amino acids: CASADTFGYTF. The CDR3 coding sequence is TGTGCCAGCGCGGACACGTTTGGCTACACCTTC.

The chain carries TRBV7-8 and TRBJ2-7; D not certain. Germline values: CDR1 SGHVS, CDR2 FQNEAQ. The V and J ends lost 1 base and 2 bases respectively, with 9 bases between them. CDR3 length: 14 residues. CDR3 region: CASSLEGGTYEQYF. In DNA, the CDR3 is TGTGCCAGCAGCTTAGAGGGCGGTACCTACGAGCAGTACTTC.

The V call is TRBV7-6, the J call TRBJ2-7, with no clear D. CDR3 length equals 13 residues. Per germline, CDR1 SGHVS and CDR2 FNYEAQ. V was cut by 3 bases and J by 4 bases, with 10 bases left in between. Here the CDR3 reads CASSFAAHYEQYV. CDR3 in DNA: TGTGCCAGCAGCTTTGCAGCACATTACGAGCAGTACGTC.

In this sample, this clonotype turned up a few times. The chain carries TRBV12-3 or TRBV12-4 and TRBJ2-3; D may be TRBD1 (5 bases). V was cut by 1 base and J by 1 base, with 9 bases left in between. The CDR3 extends over 15 amino acids. CDR3 in DNA: TGTGCCAGCAGTTTAGGACAGACTGGCACAGATACGCAGTATTTT. Protein product: CASSLGQTGTDTQYF.

V is TRBV12-3 or TRBV12-4 and J is TRBJ2-1, with 10 bases that match TRBD1. The CDR3 sequence is 13 residues long. The V gene end was trimmed by 4 bases and the J gene end by 9 bases; junction bases not matched to a gene: 3. The DNA of the CDR3 is TGTGCCAGCAGTTCGACAGGGGGCAGTGAGCAGTTCTTC. This translates into CASSSTGGSEQFF.

This clonotype has more than one count but fewer than ten. This chain joins TRBV6-8 and TRBJ2-4, with a weak D call TRBD1 (6 bases). This CDR3 is 15 amino acids long. The ends were cut back, 5 bases at V and 0 bases at J, with 11 bases in the middle. Germline values: CDR1 MNHGY, CDR2 SAAAGT. CDR3 nucleotide sequence: TGTGCCAGCAGTAAGGGGGATCCAGCCAAAAACATTCAGTACTTC. Its protein is CASSKGDPAKNIQYF.

The V gene is TRBV20-1, the J gene TRBJ2-5; TRBD2 aligns across 7 bases. The CDR3 has 14 amino acids. The V gene end was trimmed by 7 bases and the J gene end by 3 bases; junction bases not matched to a gene: 11. Germline V lookup: CDR1 DFQATT, CDR2 SNEGSKA (reference sequence). CDR3 loop: CSGGGVSGEETQYF. CDR3 coding DNA: TGCAGTGGGGGAGGGGTATCGGGAGAAGAGACCCAGTACTTC.

In its sample, this clonotype was seen many times. The chain recombines TRBV7-8 with TRBJ2-5; no firm D call. V lost 6 bases and J lost 0, with 11 bases in between. This CDR3 is 14 amino acids long. The germline CDR1 and CDR2 sequences are SGHVS and FQNEAQ. CDR3 sequence reads: CASRPAVYQETQYF. The CDR3 DNA sequence: TGTGCCAGCAGACCGGCCGTGTACCAAGAGACCCAGTACTTC. Variable domain in full (rest from reference TRBV7-8 and TRBJ2-5): GAGVSQSPRYKVAKRGQDVALRCDPISGHVSLFWYQQALGQGPEFLTYFQNEAQLDKSGLPSDRFFAERPEGSVSTLKIQRTQQEDSAVYLCASRPAVYQETQYFGPGTRLLVL.

This clonotype was found a few times. J is TRBJ2-1 and V is TRBV19, with TRBD2 matching over 12 bases. With 6 bases clipped from V and 6 bases from J, the junction kept 6 bases outside the gene matches. The CDR3 is made up of 15 amino acids. Germline V gives CDR1 LNHDA, CDR2 SQIVND (reference sequence). This chain's CDR3 is CASSLTSGGPNEQFF. CDR3 bases: TGTGCCAGTAGCCTGACTAGCGGGGGCCCCAATGAGCAGTTCTTC.

This clonotype was seen more than once but under ten times. The chain links TRBV15 to TRBJ1-5; D is uncertain. This CDR3 comprises 16 residues. Germline assignment: CDR1 LNHNV and CDR2 YYDKDF (reference sequence). Between the trimmed V and J ends, which lost 0 bases and 1 base, there was a span of 10 bases. The CDR3 DNA is TGTGCCACCAGCAGAGACTCAGGAGCCAGCAATCAGCCCCAGCATTTT. It codes for CATSRDSGASNQPQHF.

The chain combines TRBV9 with TRBJ1-6; possible D gene TRBD1, 6 bases. V was cut by 4 bases and J by 9 bases, with 14 bases left in between. CDR1 and CDR2 (germline): SGDLS, YYNGEE. The CDR3 loop spans 14 amino acids. CDR3 DNA sequence: TGTGCCAGCAGCACCGGGGGGCTAGGTTCACCCCTCCACTTT. It specifies CASSTGGLGSPLHF.

The V gene is TRBV12-3 or TRBV12-4, the J gene TRBJ1-1; tentative D call: TRBD1 (6 bases). This CDR3 comprises 14 residues. Trimming took 7 bases from V and 1 from J, leaving 13 bases between them. The CDR3 reads CASIQDRWNTEAFF. The CDR3 region has the DNA TGTGCCAGCATCCAAGACAGGTGGAACACTGAAGCTTTCTTT.

This chain connects TRBV4-3 to TRBJ2-1, with D possibly being TRBD2 (5 bases). Germline CDR1 is LGHNA and CDR2 is YSLEER. The CDR3 is 16 amino acids. Trimming took off 0 bases at V and 5 bases at J, with 14 bases between the two ends. This CDR3 is CASSQDDYALDNEQFF. Written as DNA, the CDR3 is TGCGCCAGCAGCCAAGATGACTACGCCCTGGACAATGAGCAGTTCTTC.

The chain employs TRBV27 and TRBJ1-4; D not certain. The CDR3 covers 15 residues. Germline V gives CDR1 MNHEY, CDR2 SMNVEV (reference sequence). V dropped 1 base and J dropped 0 bases, with 6 bases sitting between them. The CDR3 sequence is CASSLYSATNEKLFF. The CDR3 coding sequence is TGTGCCAGCAGTTTATACAGTGCAACTAATGAAAAACTGTTTTTT.

This clonotype was recorded many times. The chain has TRBV7-6 and TRBJ1-2; tentative D call: TRBD1 (5 bases). Germline loops: CDR1 SGHVS, CDR2 FNYEAQ. V dropped 5 bases and J dropped 4 bases, with 14 bases sitting between them. The CDR3 runs 14 residues. The CDR3 bases are TGTGCCAGCAGCCCCGTGCCGGGGGTCTATGGCTACACCTTC. Its protein product is CASSPVPGVYGYTF.

This chain links TRBV2 with TRBJ2-3, with D possibly called TRBD1 or TRBD2 (5 bases each). V lost 2 bases to trimming and J lost 10 bases, with 13 bases between them. The CDR3 totals 13 residues. Germline values: CDR1 SNHLY, CDR2 FYNNEI. In DNA, the CDR3 is TGTGCCAGCAGTGAATACGTGGGGGTCGCGCAGTATTTT. Amino acids: CASSEYVGVAQYF.

The CDR3 DNA follows: TGTGCCAGCAGCCAAGAGGCGGGGGGGTTGCAAGAGACCCAGTACTTC. The encoded protein is CASSQEAGGLQETQYF. The chain uses TRBV4-2 and TRBJ2-5; 9 bases are a match to TRBD2. Trimming took 0 bases from V and 2 from J; bases not matched to a gene: 4. Germline V gene lookup returns CDR1 LGHNA and CDR2 YNFKEQ. CDR3 length: 16 amino acids.

The rearrangement uses TRBV12-3 or TRBV12-4 and TRBJ1-2, with D maybe TRBD1 (6 bases). This CDR3 spans 15 amino acids. The ends were cut back, 7 bases at V and 1 base at J, with 16 bases in the middle. CDR3 region: CASTPGGPYNYGYTF. The DNA for the CDR3 is TGTGCCAGCACCCCCGGGGGCCCTTATAACTATGGCTACACCTTC.

V and J are TRBV5-1 and TRBJ2-5; tentatively, D is TRBD1 (6 bases). Germline V gene data show CDR1 as SGHRS and CDR2 as YFSETQ. The CDR3 length is 15 residues. Trimming removed 2 bases from V and 4 bases from J, with 15 bases in between. The CDR3 DNA follows: TGCGCCAGCAGCTTTTCCACAGGGACGGGAGAGACCCAGTACTTC. Translating it yields CASSFSTGTGETQYF.

The chain is built from TRBV10-3 and TRBJ2-5, with unresolved D. CDR1 and CDR2 from the germline V gene are ENHRY and SYGVKD. This CDR3 contains 15 residues. Deletions cut 4 bases from V and 2 bases from J, with 14 bases between. CDR3 DNA sequence: TGTGCCATCAGTGTTCAAAAAAACGGGCAAGAGACCCAGTACTTC. It is translated as CAISVQKNGQETQYF.

This clonotype was seen only a few times. This chain joins TRBV7-6 and TRBJ1-5; D is possibly TRBD1 (5 bases). The germline V and J ends were trimmed by 5 bases and 7 bases, with 18 bases remaining between them. Germline assignment: CDR1 SGHVS and CDR2 FNYEAQ. The CDR3 covers 15 residues. CDR3 DNA sequence: TGTGCCAGCAGCCCCGGGTGGGGGGGGGTGCAGCCCCAGCATTTT. Translated, it gives CASSPGWGGVQPQHF.

The chain employs TRBV25-1 and TRBJ2-2; 11 nucleotides agree with TRBD1. This CDR3 is built from 16 residues. The germline CDR1 and CDR2 sequences are MGHDK and SYGVNS. J gave up 5 bases and V 3 bases, and 5 bases lay outside the gene matches. The CDR3: CASSDGGQGGTGELFF. The CDR3 nucleotides read TGTGCCAGCAGTGACGGGGGACAGGGGGGGACCGGGGAGCTGTTTTTT.

The chain carries TRBV27 and TRBJ2-7, with D possibly matching TRBD2 (7 bases). V lost 5 bases to trimming and J lost 4 bases, with 15 bases between them. Germline V gene lookup returns CDR1 MNHEY and CDR2 SMNVEV (reference sequence). This CDR3 is built from 14 residues. The CDR3 DNA reads TGTGCCAGCAGTCCCAGAGGGGGGGAGTACGAGCAGTACGTC. Translated: CASSPRGGEYEQYV.

V gene TRBV28 combines with J gene TRBJ1-5; no clear D. Germline V lookup: CDR1 MDHEN, CDR2 SYDVKM. V was shortened by 7 bases and J by 2 bases, with 15 bases between the two germline ends. This CDR3 region has 15 residues. CDR3 in DNA: TGTGCCAGCATTCCCATGGGAGGAGGCAATCAGCCCCAGCATTTT. Amino acid sequence: CASIPMGGGNQPQHF.

The sample holds a few counts of this clonotype. This chain links TRBV10-3 with TRBJ1-1; D remains ambiguous. The length of the CDR3 is 14 residues. The germline CDR1 and CDR2 sequences are ENHRY and SYGVKD. The V and J ends lost 0 bases and 1 base respectively, with 6 bases between them. The chain's CDR3 is CAISESDGNTEAFF. CDR3 coding DNA: TGTGCCATCAGTGAGTCGGACGGGAACACTGAAGCTTTCTTT.